This T cell receptor beta chain was documented in a study of blood T cells in healthy people across ages (dated by TCRdb to the mid-2010s). For context, the study as a whole: Template switching captured roughly one uniquely barcoded TCR beta cDNA molecule per two T cells in model experiments. Using deep sequencing normalized with unique cDNA molecular identifiers, the study measured how TCR beta repertoire diversity changes with age. The donors were split into four age groups: young (average around 16 years), middle-aged (roughly 42), aged (approximately 60) and long-lived (approximately 89). To avoid experimental bias, donors of different ages were distributed randomly across sequencing lanes. Two additional independent replicas of 1 million unique cDNA reads from the same blood draw were analyzed for two donors (one aged 18 to 30 and one aged 80 or older). Study-wide conclusions, independent of this receptor: Conclusive comparison of naive and antigen-experienced compartments was prevented by the profiling of bulk unsorted PBMCs. Because the CMV infection status of the donors was unknown, age-related changes in expanded clonotypes may potentially have been confounded. Compared with the aged group, more naive CD4+ T cells, fewer expanded clones and increased TCR diversity were shown by the long-lived group, suggesting age selection. Total diversity estimates from one million sequenced T cells were considered lower bounds and underestimates. The percentage of naive T cells measured by flow cytometry correlated strongly with observed TCR beta diversity. As age increased, observed TCR beta diversity per million T cells dropped in a roughly linear way, and a significant reduction was already evident by age 40.

The library was obtained by 5' RACE. Sequencing was carried out with an Illumina HiSeq 2500. The second PCR ran for roughly 7 to 11 cycles and used a J-beta primer mix along with a sample-barcoded 5' primer. A template-switch 5' adaptor carrying 12 random nucleotides introduced a unique molecular identifier onto each TCR beta cDNA molecule. Each sample yielded at least 3 million CDR3-containing paired-end reads. First-strand cDNA was synthesized from all RNA with the Mint cDNA synthesis kit, primed by a TRBC-specific oligonucleotide. Following uracil-DNA glycosylase treatment, a first 18-cycle PCR with universal primers M1SS and BC2_uni_R was performed on all cDNA. On the study's bioinformatics: Normalization of each sample was performed by random selection of 1 million high-quality reads, each carrying a distinct molecular identifier. Reads with shared molecular identifiers were discarded instead of being binned into consensus sequences. MiTCR, with a Q25 quality threshold and the strictest error-elimination algorithm, was used for CDR3 identification, clonotype clustering and error correction. A nonparametric unseen species model using Euler transformation provided a lower-bound estimate of total TCR beta diversity. TCRdb handled the public reads itself, with Q25 trimming in fastp and clone calling in MiXCR, and kept productive beta chains. Every entry covers one CDR3 protein and lists the most common genes and DNA from its rows. TCRdb assigned the V and J calls; the authors' analysis was not used. Within this sample are approximately 730,000 distinct CDR3 sequences, with 53% of them counted one time only. The top ten clones comprise about 42% of the sample.

The roughly 39 donors, aged about 6 to 90 years, were systemically healthy Caucasian individuals from Russia. Around 9.7 milliliters of peripheral blood were collected from each donor into EDTA-treated Vacutainer tubes. PBMCs were isolated by Ficoll-Paque density-gradient centrifugation, with at least 7 million obtained per sample. Trizol reagent was used to extract total RNA from PBMCs, with at least 5 micrograms per sample. For every donor, flow cytometry on a PBMC aliquot measured the percentage of naive CD45RAhigh/CD27high T cells. Sequences LGHNA (CDR1) and YNFKEQ (CDR2) are obtained from the germline V gene. From cysteine to phenylalanine, the CDR3 is 15 amino acids long. The read is trimmed to its CDR3 DNA, 45 bases read in frame from base 1. Comment on this clonotype: Its antigen is currently not known. No much larger clone is present one base from it, and per-base qualities are unavailable.

The rearranged chain carries TRBV4-2 and TRBJ2-7; the D gene remains uncertain. The J call may be wrong; the DNA end is better matched by TRBJ2-5. Sequencing input: blood. The receptor comes from a man older than 75 in good health. The encoded CDR3 is CASSPSAALRETQYF. In nucleotide form, the sequence is TGTGCCAGCAGCCCCTCCGCCGCCCTGCGAGAGACCCAGTACTTC.